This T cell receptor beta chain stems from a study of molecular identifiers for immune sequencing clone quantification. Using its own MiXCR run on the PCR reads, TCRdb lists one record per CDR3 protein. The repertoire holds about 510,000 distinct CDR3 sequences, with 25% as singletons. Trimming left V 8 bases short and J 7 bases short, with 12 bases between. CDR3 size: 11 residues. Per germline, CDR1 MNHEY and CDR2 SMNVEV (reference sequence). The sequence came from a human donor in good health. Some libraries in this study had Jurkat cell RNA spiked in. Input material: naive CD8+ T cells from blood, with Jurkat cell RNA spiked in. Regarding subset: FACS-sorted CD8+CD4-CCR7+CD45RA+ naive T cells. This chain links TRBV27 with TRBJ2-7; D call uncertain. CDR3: CASGPREEQYF. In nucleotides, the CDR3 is TGTGCCAGCGGACCACGAGAAGAGCAGTACTTC.